The clone carrying this T cell receptor (beta chain) occurred a few times. Its antigen is unidentified. The data stem from a study of cytomegalovirus exposure and HLA in healthy donors. The PCR contained 60 Vbeta and 13 Jbeta primers. The repertoire was sequenced with immunoSEQ multiplex PCR; TCRdb's copy has only in-frame clones and lacks some. The table has approximately 110,000 clones, approximately 15% seen once. The CDR3 covers 13 residues. V gave up 6 bases and J gave up 8 bases, with 13 bases separating them. Per germline, CDR1 MDHEN and CDR2 SYDVKM. Study conclusions and caveats: There were 150 to 200 TCR beta chains listed as cytomegalovirus-associated. Sequencing artifact likely explains a cluster of highly shared sequence variants.

The source is a woman between 18 and 29 years old in good health and CMV-seronegative. The specimen was PBMCs. This sequence joins TRBV28 and TRBJ1-4; D is ambiguous. The CDR3: CASRPDGREKLFF. CDR3 DNA: TGTGCCAGCAGACCGGACGGGAGGGAAAAACTGTTTTTT.